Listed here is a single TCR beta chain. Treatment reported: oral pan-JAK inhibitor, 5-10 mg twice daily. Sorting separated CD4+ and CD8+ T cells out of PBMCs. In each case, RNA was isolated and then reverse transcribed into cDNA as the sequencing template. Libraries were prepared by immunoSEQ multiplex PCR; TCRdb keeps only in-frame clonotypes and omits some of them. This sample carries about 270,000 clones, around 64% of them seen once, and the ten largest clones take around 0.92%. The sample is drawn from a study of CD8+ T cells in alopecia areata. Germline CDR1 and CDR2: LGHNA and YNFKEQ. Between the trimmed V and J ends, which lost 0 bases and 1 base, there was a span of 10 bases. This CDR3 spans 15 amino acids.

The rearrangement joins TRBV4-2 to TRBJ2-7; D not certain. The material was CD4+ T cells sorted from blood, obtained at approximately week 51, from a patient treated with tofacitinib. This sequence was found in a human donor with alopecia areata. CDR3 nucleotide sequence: TGTGCCAGCAGCCAAGATGGTCATGTGTCCTACGAGCAGTACTTC. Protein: CASSQDGHVSYEQYF.